The next 10 T cell receptor beta chains were all read from a single sample in a study of response to subunit inactivated influenza vaccine. Each CDR3 protein is one row after TCRdb ran MiXCR on the RT-PCR reads. The data hold approximately 730,000 distinct CDR3 sequences, with about 14% observed a single time. This specimen consisted of PBMCs from blood, obtained 14 to 15 days before vaccination. These receptors were collected from a man aged 45-60 years who received an inactivated influenza vaccine.

This clonotype was seen a handful of times. The V and J genes are TRBV5-1 and TRBJ1-5, with D possibly being TRBD1 (6 bases). Trimming left V 0 bases short and J 5 bases short, with 12 bases between. This CDR3 spans 15 amino acids. Germline CDR1 is SGHRS and CDR2 is YFSETQ. CDR3: CASSLGTETYQPQHF. In DNA, the CDR3 is TGCGCCAGCAGCTTGGGGACAGAGACTTATCAGCCCCAGCATTTT.

This clonotype has at least ten counts. The chain recombines TRBV9 with TRBJ2-5; D not certain. The V end was cut by 7 bases, the J end by 5 bases, with 18 bases between. This CDR3 contains 14 residues. Germline assignment: CDR1 SGDLS and CDR2 YYNGEE. The CDR3 loop is CASGAAFQGETQYF. In DNA, the CDR3 is TGTGCCAGCGGCGCCGCGTTCCAAGGGGAGACCCAGTACTTC.

This clonotype appeared many times. This chain links TRBV5-6 with TRBJ1-1, with D hard to call. The V gene lost 4 bases and the J gene lost 3 bases, with 16 bases spanning the gap. This CDR3 spans 15 amino acids. Germline CDR1 SGHDT, CDR2 YYEEEE. DNA for the CDR3: TGTGCCAGCAGCCCCTGGACGGGAGAGTACACTGAAGCTTTCTTT. Translating it yields CASSPWTGEYTEAFF. Using reference TRBV5-6 and TRBJ1-1 for the parts outside the CDR3, the full variable domain is DAGVTQSPTHLIKTRGQQVTLRCSPKSGHDTVSWYQQALGQGPQFIFQYYEEEERQRGNFPDRFSGHQFPNYSSELNVNALLLGDSALYLCASSPWTGEYTEAFFGQGTRLTVV.

The genes are TRBV5-1 and TRBJ2-7; TRBD1 agrees at 8 bases. V lost 3 bases, J lost 2 bases, and 7 bases stayed unmatched. The V gene's germline CDR1 is SGHRS and CDR2 YFSETQ. The CDR3 sequence is 15 residues long. Here the CDR3 reads CASSYTPGQAYEQYF. In nucleotides, the CDR3 is TGCGCCAGCAGCTACACCCCGGGACAGGCCTACGAGCAGTACTTC. Complete variable domain (other parts from reference TRBV5-1 and TRBJ2-7): KAGVTQTPRYLIKTRGQQVTLSCSPISGHRSVSWYQQTPGQGLQFLFEYFSETQRNKGNFPGRFSGRQFSNSRSEMNVSTLELGDSALYLCASSYTPGQAYEQYFGPGTRLTVT.

Here the CDR3 DNA reads TGCGCCAGCAGCCAAGGAGGGCTGGGCACTGAAGCTTTCTTT. Residues: CASSQGGLGTEAFF. The V and J genes are TRBV4-1 and TRBJ1-1; D remains ambiguous. Germline CDR1 is MGHRA and CDR2 is YSYEKL. The CDR3 runs to 14 residues. Deletions cut 1 base from V and 4 bases from J, with 10 bases between.

This clonotype appeared many times. The CDR3 loop is CASSFRLNTEAFF. CDR3 coding DNA: TGTGCCAGCAGTTTCCGCCTGAACACTGAAGCTTTCTTT. The chain uses TRBV7-2 and TRBJ1-1; D not resolved. The CDR3 spans 13 residues. Per the germline V gene, CDR1 is SGHTA and CDR2 is FQGNSA. V lost 6 bases to trimming and J lost 0 bases, with 8 bases between them.

Worth noting for this clonotype: This sequence may be a read error, since a much larger clone differs from it by one base. The V gene is TRBV7-2, the J gene TRBJ2-6, with D perhaps TRBD1 (6 bases). CDR3 length equals 15 residues. Germline lookup yields CDR1 SGHTA and CDR2 FQGNSA. The V end lost 5 bases, the J end lost 2 bases, and 10 bases lay between the germline ends. CDR3 sequence reads: CASSTQGTGANVLTF. CDR3 bases: TGTGCCAGCAGCACACAGGGTACTGGGGCCAACGTCCTGACTTTC.

This clonotype was seen many times. J is TRBJ1-6 and V is TRBV5-1; D might be TRBD1 (6 bases). The CDR3 contains 14 residues. V was pared by 7 bases and J by 8 bases, with 16 bases between. From germline, CDR1 is SGHRS and CDR2 YFSETQ. CDR3 in amino acids: CASCGGYEDSPLHF. CDR3 nucleotides: TGCGCCAGCTGTGGGGGCTATGAGGATTCACCCCTCCACTTT.

This clonotype was detected many times. V and J are TRBV20-1 and TRBJ2-1; 8 positions match TRBD2. Germline V gene data show CDR1 as DFQATT and CDR2 as SNEGSKA (reference sequence). The CDR3 length is 15 residues. Trimming took 4 bases from V and 7 from J; bases not matched to a gene: 12. The CDR3 sequence is CSAIRLAMSLNEQFF. CDR3 coding DNA: TGCAGTGCTATTCGACTAGCGATGAGTCTAAATGAGCAGTTCTTC.

This clonotype has at least ten counts. The gene calls are TRBV4-3 and TRBJ1-6, with D unresolved. The CDR3 consists of 14 residues. V shed 0 bases and J shed 7 bases, with 7 bases lying between them. The germline V gene has CDR1 LGHNA and CDR2 YSLEER. Here the CDR3 reads CASSQEKANSPLHF. In nucleotides, the CDR3 is TGCGCCAGCAGCCAAGAGAAAGCGAATTCACCCCTCCACTTT.